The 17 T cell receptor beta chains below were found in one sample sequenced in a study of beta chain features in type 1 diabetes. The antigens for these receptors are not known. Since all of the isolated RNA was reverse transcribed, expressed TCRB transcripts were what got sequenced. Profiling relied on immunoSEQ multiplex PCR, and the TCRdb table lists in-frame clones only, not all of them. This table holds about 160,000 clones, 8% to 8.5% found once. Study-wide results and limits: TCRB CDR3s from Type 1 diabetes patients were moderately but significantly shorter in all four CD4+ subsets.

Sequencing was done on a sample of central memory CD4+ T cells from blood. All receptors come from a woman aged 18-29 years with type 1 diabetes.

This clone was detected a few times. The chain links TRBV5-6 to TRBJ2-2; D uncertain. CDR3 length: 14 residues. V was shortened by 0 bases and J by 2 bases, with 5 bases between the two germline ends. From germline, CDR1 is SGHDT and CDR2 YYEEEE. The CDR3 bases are TGTGCCAGCAGCTTGGTGTCAAACACCGGGGAGCTGTTTTTT. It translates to CASSLVSNTGELFF.

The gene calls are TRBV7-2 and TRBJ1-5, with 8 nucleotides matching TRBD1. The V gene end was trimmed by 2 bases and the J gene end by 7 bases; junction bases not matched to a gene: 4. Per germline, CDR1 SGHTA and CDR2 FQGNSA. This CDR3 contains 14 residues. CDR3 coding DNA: TGTGCCAGCAGCTTAAAAGCAGGGGGCCAGCCCCAGCATTTT. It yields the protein CASSLKAGGQPQHF. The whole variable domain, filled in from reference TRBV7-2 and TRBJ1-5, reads GAGVSQSPSNKVTEKGKDVELRCDPISGHTALYWYRQSLGQGLEFLIYFQGNSAPDKSGLPSDRFSAERTGGSVSTLTIQRTQQEDSAVYLCASSLKAGGQPQHFGDGTRLSIL.

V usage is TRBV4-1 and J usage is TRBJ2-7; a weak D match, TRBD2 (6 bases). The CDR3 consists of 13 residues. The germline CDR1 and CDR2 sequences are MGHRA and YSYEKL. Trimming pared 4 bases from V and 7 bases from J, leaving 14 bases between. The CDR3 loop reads CASSPGTYDEQYF. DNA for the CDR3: TGCGCCAGCAGCCCCGGGACTTACGATGAGCAGTACTTC.

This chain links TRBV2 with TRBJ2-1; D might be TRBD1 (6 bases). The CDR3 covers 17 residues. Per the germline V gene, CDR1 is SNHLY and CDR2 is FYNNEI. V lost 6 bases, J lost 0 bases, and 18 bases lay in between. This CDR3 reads CASRNLGRGSSYNEQFF. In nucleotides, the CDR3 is TGTGCCAGCAGAAATCTAGGAAGGGGGAGCTCCTACAATGAGCAGTTCTTC. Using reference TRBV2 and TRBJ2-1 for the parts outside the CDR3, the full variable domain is EPEVTQTPSHQVTQMGQEVILRCVPISNHLYFYWYRQILGQKVEFLVSFYNNEISEKSEIFDDQFSVERPDGSNFTLKIRSTKLEDSAMYFCASRNLGRGSSYNEQFFGPGTRLTVL.

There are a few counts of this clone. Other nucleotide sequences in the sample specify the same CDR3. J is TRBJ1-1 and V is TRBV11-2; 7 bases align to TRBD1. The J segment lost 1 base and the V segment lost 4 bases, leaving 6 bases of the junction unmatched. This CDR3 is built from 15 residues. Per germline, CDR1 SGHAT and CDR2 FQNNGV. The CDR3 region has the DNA TGTGCCAGCAGCTCCAGTGACAGGGCGAACACTGAAGCTTTCTTT. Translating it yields CASSSSDRANTEAFF.

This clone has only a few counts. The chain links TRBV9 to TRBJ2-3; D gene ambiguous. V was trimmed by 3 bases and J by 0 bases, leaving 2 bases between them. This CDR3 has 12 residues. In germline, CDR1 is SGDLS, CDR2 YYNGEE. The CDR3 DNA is TGTGCCAGCAGCGCTAGCACAGATACGCAGTATTTT. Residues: CASSASTDTQYF. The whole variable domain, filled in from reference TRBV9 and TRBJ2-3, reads DSGVTQTPKHLITATGQRVTLRCSPRSGDLSVYWYQQSLDQGLQFLIQYYNGEERAKGNILERFSAQQFPDLHSELNLSSLELGDSALYFCASSASTDTQYFGPGTRLTVL.

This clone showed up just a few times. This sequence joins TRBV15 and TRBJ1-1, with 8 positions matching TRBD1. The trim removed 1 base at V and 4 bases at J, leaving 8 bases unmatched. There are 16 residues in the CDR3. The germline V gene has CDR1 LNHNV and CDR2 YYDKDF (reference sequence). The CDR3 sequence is CATSRGQTGDLTEAFF. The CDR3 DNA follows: TGTGCCACCAGCAGAGGACAGACAGGGGATCTCACTGAAGCTTTCTTT.

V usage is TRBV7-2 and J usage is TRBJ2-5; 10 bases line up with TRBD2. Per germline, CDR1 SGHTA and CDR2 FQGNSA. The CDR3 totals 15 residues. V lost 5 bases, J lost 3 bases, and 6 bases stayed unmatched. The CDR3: CASSRVGTSEETQYF. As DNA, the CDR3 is TGTGCCAGCAGCCGTGTTGGGACTAGCGAAGAGACCCAGTACTTC.

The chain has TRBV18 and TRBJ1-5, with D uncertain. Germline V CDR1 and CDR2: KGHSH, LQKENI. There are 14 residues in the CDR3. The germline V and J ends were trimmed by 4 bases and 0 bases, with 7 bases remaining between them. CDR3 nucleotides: TGTGCCAGCTCACGGGAGAATAGCAATCAGCCCCAGCATTTT. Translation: CASSRENSNQPQHF.

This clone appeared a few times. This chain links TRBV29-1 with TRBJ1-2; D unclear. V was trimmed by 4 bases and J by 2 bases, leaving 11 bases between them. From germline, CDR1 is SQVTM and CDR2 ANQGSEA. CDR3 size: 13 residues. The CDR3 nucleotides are TGCAGCGTTGCCGAGAGCCTCAACTATGGCTACACCTTC. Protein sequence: CSVAESLNYGYTF.

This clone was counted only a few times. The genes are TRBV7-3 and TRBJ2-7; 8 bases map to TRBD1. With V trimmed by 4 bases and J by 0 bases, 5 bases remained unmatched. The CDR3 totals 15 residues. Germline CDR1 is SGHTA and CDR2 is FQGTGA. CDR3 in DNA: TGTGCCAGCAGCTCTGCAGGGGGCAGCTCCTACGAGCAGTACTTC. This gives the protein CASSSAGGSSYEQYF. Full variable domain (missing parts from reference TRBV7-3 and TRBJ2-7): GAGVSQTPSNKVTEKGKYVELRCDPISGHTALYWYRQSLGQGPEFLIYFQGTGAADDSGLPNDRFFAVRPEGSVSTLKIQRTERGDSAVYLCASSSAGGSSYEQYFGPGTRLTVT.

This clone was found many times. CDR3 amino acids: CASSSTGGVGEKLFF. The CDR3 bases are TGTGCCAGCAGCTCTACAGGGGGCGTGGGTGAAAAACTGTTTTTT. The chain links TRBV9 to TRBJ1-4; 9 bases agree with TRBD1. The CDR3 sequence is 15 residues long. CDR1 is SGDLS, CDR2 YYNGEE, per germline. The trim removed 4 bases at V and 7 bases at J, leaving 8 bases unmatched.

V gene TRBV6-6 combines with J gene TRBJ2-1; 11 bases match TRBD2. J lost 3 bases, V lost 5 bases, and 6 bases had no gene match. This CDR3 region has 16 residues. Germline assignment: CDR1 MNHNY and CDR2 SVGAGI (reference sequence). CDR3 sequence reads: CASSQPTSGDYNEQFF. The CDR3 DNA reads TGTGCCAGCAGTCAACCGACTAGCGGGGACTACAATGAGCAGTTCTTC.

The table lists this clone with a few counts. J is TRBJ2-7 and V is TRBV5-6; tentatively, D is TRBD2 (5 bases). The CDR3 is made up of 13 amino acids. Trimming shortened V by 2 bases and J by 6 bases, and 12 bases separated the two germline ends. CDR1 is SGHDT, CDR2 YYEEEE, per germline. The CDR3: CASSLKGLAEQYF. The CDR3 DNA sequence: TGTGCCAGCAGCTTAAAAGGACTGGCCGAGCAGTACTTC.

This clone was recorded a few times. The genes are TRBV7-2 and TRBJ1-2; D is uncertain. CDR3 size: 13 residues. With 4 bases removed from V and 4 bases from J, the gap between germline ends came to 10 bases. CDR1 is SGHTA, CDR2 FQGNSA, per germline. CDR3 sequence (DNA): TGTGCCAGCAGCTCCGAGAACCGCTATGGCTACACCTTC. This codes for CASSSENRYGYTF.

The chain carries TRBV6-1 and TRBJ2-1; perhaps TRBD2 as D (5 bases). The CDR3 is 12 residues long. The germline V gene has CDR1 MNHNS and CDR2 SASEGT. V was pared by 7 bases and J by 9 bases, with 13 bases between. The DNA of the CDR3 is TGTGCCAGCACCGACTACGTCGGTGAGCAGTTCTTC. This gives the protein CASTDYVGEQFF.

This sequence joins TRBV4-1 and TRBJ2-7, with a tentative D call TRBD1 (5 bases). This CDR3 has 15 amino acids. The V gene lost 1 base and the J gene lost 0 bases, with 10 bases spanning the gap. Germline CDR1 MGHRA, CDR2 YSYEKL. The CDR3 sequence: CASSQGGLSSYEQYF. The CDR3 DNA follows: TGCGCCAGCAGCCAAGGGGGCCTGAGCTCCTACGAGCAGTACTTC.